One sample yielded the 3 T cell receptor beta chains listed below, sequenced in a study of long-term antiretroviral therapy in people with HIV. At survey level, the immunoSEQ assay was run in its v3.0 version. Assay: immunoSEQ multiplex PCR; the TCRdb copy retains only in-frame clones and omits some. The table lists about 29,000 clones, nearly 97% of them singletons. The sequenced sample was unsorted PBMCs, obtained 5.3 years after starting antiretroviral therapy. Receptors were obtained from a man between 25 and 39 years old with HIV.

CDR3 sequence reads: CASSIYGTGSNPYEQYF. The DNA for the CDR3 is TGTGCCAGCTCCATATACGGGACAGGGTCGAACCCCTACGAGCAGTACTTC. The chain joins TRBV18 to TRBJ2-7; 9 positions match TRBD1. The CDR3 has 17 amino acids. Germline lookup yields CDR1 KGHSH and CDR2 LQKENI. Unmatched junction bases numbered 14, after V lost 6 bases and J lost 2 bases.

In DNA form, the CDR3 reads TGTGCCAGCAGCCCCGCCCCCCTAGCGGGAGAGCAGTTCTTC. Translation: CASSPAPLAGEQFF. This chain joins TRBV11-3 and TRBJ2-1, with 9 bases fitting TRBD2. The junction had 9 bases not matched to a gene; V was cut back by 5 bases and J by 10 bases. Germline CDR1 and CDR2: SGHNT and YENEEA. The CDR3 is 14 residues long.

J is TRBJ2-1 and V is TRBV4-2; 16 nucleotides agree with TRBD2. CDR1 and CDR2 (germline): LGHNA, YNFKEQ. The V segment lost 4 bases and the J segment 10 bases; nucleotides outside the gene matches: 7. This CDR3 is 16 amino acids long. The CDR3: CASSPPGLAGGREQFF. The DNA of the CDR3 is TGTGCCAGCAGCCCCCCGGGACTAGCGGGAGGGCGGGAGCAGTTCTTC.